This T cell receptor (beta chain) was profiled in a study of T cell responses to AZD1222 COVID-19 vaccine. Findings and limits, study-wide: Compared with day 0, the breadth and depth of the Spike-specific TCR repertoire rose significantly after two doses of AZD1222. The study identified only a handful of AZD1222 recipients as seropositive at baseline.

Comment on this clone: Antigen: not known.

In germline, CDR1 is GTSNPN, CDR2 SVGIG (reference sequence). V was shortened by 1 base and J by 5 bases, with 12 bases between the two germline ends. There are 14 residues in the CDR3. This table comes from immunoSEQ multiplex PCR, and its TCRdb copy is limited to in-frame clones, with some not included. This sample has roughly 35,000 clones, with over 75% found just once. This TCR was recovered from an adult who received the AZD1222 COVID-19 vaccine. The V and J genes are TRBV30 and TRBJ1-5; D gene unclear. The sample was peripheral blood, taken 28 days after the second AZD1222 dose. CDR3 region: CAWSESGGDQPQHF. CDR3 nucleotide sequence: TGTGCCTGGAGTGAATCTGGCGGGGATCAGCCCCAGCATTTT.